This T cell receptor (beta chain) was observed in a study of PD-L1 blockade in urothelial cancer. The patients had locally advanced or metastatic urothelial carcinoma. The table came from immunoSEQ multiplex PCR; TCRdb's copy has only in-frame clones and leaves some out. This sample has about 70,000 clones; approximately 80% occur once, and the top ten carry roughly 4.5%. The receptor was derived from a man aged 70 or older with urothelial cancer. Sequenced here: PBMCs, sampled around atezolizumab (anti-PD-L1) treatment.

The CDR3 is CASSIRQGANTEAFF. The CDR3 DNA reads as TGTGCCAGCAGCATCCGACAGGGGGCGAACACTGAAGCTTTCTTT. The J gene is TRBJ1-1, the V gene TRBV11-2; 10 nucleotides line up with TRBD1. Germline assignment: CDR1 SGHAT and CDR2 FQNNGV. V was pared by 5 bases and J by 1 base, with 4 bases of the junction left unmatched. The CDR3 has 15 residues.